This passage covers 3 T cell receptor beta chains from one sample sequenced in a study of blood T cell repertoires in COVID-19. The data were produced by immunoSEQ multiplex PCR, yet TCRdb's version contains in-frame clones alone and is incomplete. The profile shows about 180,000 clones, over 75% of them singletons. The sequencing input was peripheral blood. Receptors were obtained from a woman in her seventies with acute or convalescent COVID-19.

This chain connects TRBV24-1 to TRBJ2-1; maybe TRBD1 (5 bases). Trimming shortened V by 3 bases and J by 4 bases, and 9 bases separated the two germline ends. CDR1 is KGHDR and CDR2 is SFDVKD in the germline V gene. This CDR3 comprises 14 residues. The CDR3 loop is CATSDTRTYNEQFF. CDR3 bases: TGTGCCACCAGTGATACTCGGACATACAATGAGCAGTTCTTC.

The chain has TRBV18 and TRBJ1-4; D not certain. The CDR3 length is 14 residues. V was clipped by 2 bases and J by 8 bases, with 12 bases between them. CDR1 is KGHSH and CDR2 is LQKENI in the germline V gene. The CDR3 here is CASSPNRGPEKLFF. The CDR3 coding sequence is TGTGCCAGCTCACCAAATCGAGGGCCGGAAAAACTGTTTTTT.

The DNA of the CDR3 is TGTGCCACCAGTGATACCTGGACTAGCGGGAGAGGGAGTAGCACAGATACGCAGTATTTT. This translates into CATSDTWTSGRGSSTDTQYF. V is TRBV24-1 and J is TRBJ2-3; TRBD2 aligns across 13 bases. Germline V lookup: CDR1 KGHDR, CDR2 SFDVKD. This CDR3 has 20 amino acids. The junction had 11 bases not matched to a gene; V was cut back by 3 bases and J by 0 bases.